Following are 10 T cell receptor beta chains from one sample sequenced in a study of cytomegalovirus exposure and HLA in healthy donors. 13 Jbeta primers and 60 Vbeta primers were used for the PCR. Generated by immunoSEQ multiplex PCR, the TCRdb table keeps only in-frame clones and is missing some. The table shows roughly 160,000 clones, with about four fifths occurring only once. Source material: PBMCs. The source of these receptors is a male donor in good health and CMV-seropositive.

This clone has only a few counts. The chain links TRBV6-1 to TRBJ1-2; TRBD1 agrees at 10 bases. The CDR3 consists of 15 residues. V trimming: 5 bases; J trimming: 7 bases; junction bases outside the gene matches: 10. Germline assignment: CDR1 MNHNS and CDR2 SASEGT. The CDR3 here is CASSSRQGAHGGYTF. The CDR3 bases are TGTGCCAGCAGTTCTCGACAGGGGGCGCATGGTGGCTACACCTTC.

V and J are TRBV10-2 and TRBJ1-3, with 7 nucleotides matching TRBD1. In germline, CDR1 is WSHSY, CDR2 SAAADI. The junction had 3 bases not matched to a gene; V was cut back by 3 bases and J by 7 bases. This CDR3 region has 13 residues. CDR3 sequence (DNA): TGCGCCAGCAGTGACAGGGGGAAGAACACCATATATTTT. It translates to CASSDRGKNTIYF.

The table lists this clone with a count of one. The chain employs TRBV10-3 and TRBJ2-3, with 9 positions matching TRBD1. Germline V lookup: CDR1 ENHRY, CDR2 SYGVKD. V lost 6 bases to trimming and J lost 5 bases; unmatched junction nucleotides: 9. The CDR3 spans 15 residues. The CDR3 DNA sequence: TGTGCCATCAGCTCCGGGACAGGGTCCCAAGATACGCAGTATTTT. As protein: CAISSGTGSQDTQYF.

This chain joins TRBV10-3 and TRBJ2-5; 9 bases fit TRBD1. Germline V gene data show CDR1 as ENHRY and CDR2 as SYGVKD. J gave up 5 bases and V 10 bases, and 8 bases lay outside the gene matches. The CDR3 is made up of 13 amino acids. The CDR3 here is CATTGDREETQYF. The CDR3 region has the DNA TGTGCCACAACGGGGGACAGGGAGGAGACCCAGTACTTC.

The chain uses TRBV9 and TRBJ2-3; TRBD1 matches 9 bases. CDR3 length equals 16 residues. V lost 0 bases and J lost 2; bases outside the gene matches: 4. The germline V gene encodes CDR1 SGDLS and CDR2 YYNGEE. The chain's CDR3 is CASSVATGGNTDTQYF. Here the CDR3 DNA reads TGTGCCAGCAGCGTAGCGACAGGGGGAAACACAGATACGCAGTATTTT.

The chain recombines TRBV30 with TRBJ1-1, with D possibly being TRBD1 (5 bases). In germline, CDR1 is GTSNPN, CDR2 SVGIG (reference sequence). V was clipped by 0 bases and J by 5 bases, with 22 bases between them. This CDR3 is built from 17 residues. CDR3 loop: CAWSVLGERTPETEAFF. The CDR3 nucleotides are TGTGCCTGGAGTGTTTTGGGTGAACGGACACCAGAGACTGAAGCTTTCTTT.

The V call is TRBV4-1, the J call TRBJ1-5; D unclear. This CDR3 region has 15 residues. From germline, CDR1 is MGHRA and CDR2 YSYEKL. The V end lost 0 bases, the J end lost 7 bases, and 13 bases lay between the germline ends. The CDR3 DNA reads TGCGCCAGCAGCCAAGAGAGGAACACACGGCAGCCCCAGCATTTT. Protein sequence: CASSQERNTRQPQHF.

This rearrangement joins TRBV10-1 to TRBJ2-2, with 9 bases lining up with TRBD1. Germline trimming cut 6 bases from V and 6 bases from J; bases unmatched to any gene: 5. CDR1 WNHNN and CDR2 SYGVQD come from the germline V gene (reference sequence). This CDR3 contains 14 residues. The CDR3 spells CASSRDRAAGELFF. The CDR3 coding sequence is TGCGCCAGCAGCAGGGACAGGGCCGCCGGGGAGCTGTTTTTT.

The chain joins TRBV28 to TRBJ2-7, with D possibly matching TRBD2 (5 bases). The CDR3 contains 13 residues. V was shortened by 7 bases and J by 2 bases, with 12 bases between the two germline ends. CDR1 and CDR2 (germline): MDHEN, SYDVKM. The CDR3: CASNPPGTYEQYF. The CDR3 DNA is TGTGCCAGCAACCCCCCGGGAACCTACGAGCAGTACTTC.

The rearrangement links TRBV5-4 to TRBJ2-1; 7 nucleotides match TRBD2. Germline CDR1 is SGHNT and CDR2 is YYREEE (reference sequence). Unmatched junction bases numbered 8, after V lost 4 bases and J lost 10 bases. The CDR3 spans 13 residues. CDR3 region: CASSLGGGREQFF. CDR3 sequence (DNA): TGTGCCAGCAGCCTGGGGGGAGGGCGCGAGCAGTTCTTC.